This TCR beta chain was sequenced in a study of beta chain features in type 1 diabetes. Points from the study as a whole: Across all four CD4+ subsets, people with type 1 diabetes showed modestly shorter TCRB CDR3s. The naive, central memory and Treg TCRB repertoires looked more alike in patients than they did in healthy donors.

This clone was seen more than once but under ten times. Its cognate antigen is unknown. Staining for CD45RO/CCR7/CD25/CD127/CD95/CD27 allowed sorting of CD4+ naive, central memory, regulatory and stem cell-like memory cells. Purities over 95% were achieved in all sorted populations. Sequenced material consisted of expressed TCRB transcripts (all of the isolated RNA was reverse transcribed). Sequencing used immunoSEQ multiplex PCR; TCRdb keeps in-frame clones, though not all of them. The sample yields around 170,000 clones, about 9.1% seen once. Sequenced material: central memory CD4+ T cells from blood. The receptor was derived from a woman aged 18-29 years in good health.

The CDR3 loop reads CASSLAPRLGAFF. The CDR3 DNA follows: TGTGCCAGCAGCTTAGCGCCGAGGCTTGGAGCTTTCTTT. The rearrangement links TRBV7-9 to TRBJ1-1; the D is unclear. CDR1 and CDR2 from the germline V gene are SEHNR and FQNEAQ (reference sequence). With 0 bases removed from V and 10 bases from J, the gap between germline ends came to 12 bases. The CDR3 consists of 13 residues.